The 3 T cell receptor beta chains below come from one sample, sequenced in a study of human T cells and chemical hapten exposure. Time point meaning: pre-sensitization, week 0. Indicated treatment: therapeutic diphenylcyclopropenone sensitization with weekly scalp DPC. TCRdb reprocessed the RACE reads with MiXCR, giving one entry per CDR3 protein. The sample holds more than 80,000 distinct CDR3 sequences, approximately 12% seen once. Sequencing was performed on whole blood, taken in connection with sensitization to the hapten diphenylcyclopropenone (DPC). These receptors were taken from a woman in her fifties or sixties with alopecia areata. Some clones in this sample may be carry-over from other donors' samples.

CDR3 in amino acids: CASSLHFSSRLYSTDTQYF. DNA for the CDR3: TGTGCCAGCAGCTTACATTTTTCCAGCCGACTATATTCCACAGATACGCAGTATTTT. The chain employs TRBV7-9 and TRBJ2-3, with a possible D match to TRBD2 (5 bases). The germline gives CDR1 SEHNR, CDR2 FQNEAQ (reference sequence). CDR3 length: 19 residues. Trimming took 2 bases from V and 2 from J, leaving 23 bases between them.

A few counts support this clonotype. The chain combines TRBV4-3 with TRBJ2-3; 8 positions agree with TRBD1. This CDR3 region has 17 residues. The V and J ends lost 6 bases and 2 bases, in that order; junction bases with no gene match: 13. CDR1 is LGHNA, CDR2 YSLEER, per germline. DNA of the CDR3: TGCGCCAGCAGTCCTCGAACGACAGGGGCCGTCACAGATACGCAGTATTTT. It translates to CASSPRTTGAVTDTQYF.

This clonotype occurred many times. The chain uses TRBV11-1 and TRBJ2-3; 9 nucleotides line up with TRBD1. V shed 4 bases, J shed 2 bases, and the junction held 4 bases outside the gene matches. Germline V gene sequence: CDR1 SGHAT, CDR2 FQDESV (reference sequence). The CDR3 is made up of 15 amino acids. DNA of the CDR3: TGTGCCAGCAGCTCCGGGACAGGGTTCACAGATACGCAGTATTTT. This translates into CASSSGTGFTDTQYF.